A selection of T cell receptor beta chains follows, all from one sample in a study of Ad26.COV2.S vaccination and SARS-CoV-2 variants. Data came from immunoSEQ multiplex PCR; TCRdb stores just in-frame clones and leaves some out. The sample has hundreds of thousands of clones, 92% seen once. The sequenced sample was peripheral blood, obtained in a trial of Ad26.COV2.S vaccine versus placebo. The receptor set was obtained from a person between 18 and 60 years old who received the Ad26.COV2.S COVID-19 vaccine or a placebo. Each CDR3 is given without its conserved first and last residue.

v_call	j_call	cdr3_aa
TRBV19	TRBJ1-3	ASSTGGVGNTIY
TRBV4-3	TRBJ2-1	ASSQDRNEQF
TRBV6-2/TRBV6-3	TRBJ2-5	ASSTNQIPQETQY
TRBV4-1	TRBJ2-2	ASSQGAGNTGELF
TRBV11-3	TRBJ1-1	ASSRQENTEAF
TRBV6-2/TRBV6-3	TRBJ1-2	ASSYRQQIYGYT
TRBV2	TRBJ2-1	ASIIINGGRLNEQF
TRBV5-6	TRBJ2-1	ASSLGGEQF
TRBV27	TRBJ2-4	ASSTRGLTGANIQY
TRBV19	TRBJ1-2	ASRRQINYGYT
TRBV10-1	TRBJ2-7	ASSYGPSVEQY
TRBV28	TRBJ1-2	ASSLQGAYYGYT
TRBV19	TRBJ1-1	ASRFRGDTEAF
TRBV5-6	TRBJ2-7	ASSFYEQY